This T cell receptor (beta chain) was identified in a study of Graves' ophthalmopathy and Graves' hyperthyroidism. Across the whole study: In this cohort's terms, stable hyperthyroidism meant no ophthalmopathy by 18 months of follow-up.

V was pared by 8 bases and J by 5 bases, with 13 bases between. Germline V gene sequence: CDR1 ENHRY, CDR2 SYGVKD. The length of the CDR3 is 14 residues. Broader study findings: In blood, most expanded thyroid clonotypes above 0.001 frequency were also detected.

With regard to this clonotype: Its specificity is not known.

The authors amplified TCR beta CDR3 regions from RNA transcripts. The authors performed first-round RT-PCR with HTBI primers and then a second-round multiplex PCR. TCRdb analysed the multiplex PCR reads with MiXCR anew, one entry per CDR3 protein. Among over a million distinct CDR3 sequences listed, 35% to 40% were seen once. Hyperthyroidism patients, all newly diagnosed, had under 2 months' duration and ages of 18 to 65. The TCR sequence derives from an adult man with Graves' hyperthyroidism. The sample was peripheral blood or thyroid tissue (not recorded which). The genes are TRBV10-3 and TRBJ1-6, with D maybe TRBD1 (5 bases). CDR3 DNA: TGTGCCATCGGGGGGGATACAGATAATTCACCCCTCCACTTT. Translation gives CAIGGDTDNSPLHF.